The 8 T cell receptor beta chains reported below all come from one sample, sequenced in a study of regulatory T cells in long-lasting Graves disease. Arm-PCR of CDR3 regions and iRepertoire HTBI primers were the basis on which TCR beta libraries were built. From the multiplex PCR reads, TCRdb called clonotypes with MiXCR, one entry per CDR3 protein. The table records 450,000 to 700,000 distinct CDR3 sequences, about 13% of them present only once. The time point: newly diagnosed GD, antithyroid drugs for less than 3 months. The authors made the TCR library using RNA they extracted from PBMCs. Separately, the same data were catalogued under a study of T cells in Graves' hyperthyroidism and ophthalmopathy.

The sample consisted of peripheral blood mononuclear cells (PBMCs), taken at new diagnosis, from a patient treated with antithyroid drugs. The source is a man in his thirties or forties with Graves disease.

This clonotype was counted between two and nine times. V gene TRBV2 combines with J gene TRBJ1-6; D call uncertain. Trimming shortened V by 1 base and J by 0 bases, and 10 bases separated the two germline ends. CDR3 length: 17 amino acids. The V gene's germline CDR1 is SNHLY and CDR2 FYNNEI. CDR3 nucleotides: TGTGCCAGCAGTGAAGGGTACCCGGGCTCCTATAATTCACCCCTCCACTTT. As protein: CASSEGYPGSYNSPLHF.

The chain has TRBV24-1 and TRBJ2-1; no clear D gene. Per the germline V gene, CDR1 is KGHDR and CDR2 is SFDVKD. The CDR3 consists of 14 residues. The V and J ends lost 0 bases and 7 bases respectively, with 9 bases between them. This chain's CDR3 is CATSDLLERNEQFF. CDR3 in DNA: TGTGCCACCAGTGATTTGCTAGAAAGGAATGAGCAGTTCTTC.

This clonotype came up many times. This chain connects TRBV10-3 to TRBJ1-1; D is unresolved. The CDR3 totals 13 residues. The ends were cut back, 10 bases at V and 3 bases at J, with 15 bases in the middle. Germline V gene data show CDR1 as ENHRY and CDR2 as SYGVKD. CDR3: CATKVVEDTEAFF. As DNA, the CDR3 is TGTGCCACCAAGGTCGTGGAAGACACTGAAGCTTTCTTT.

This clonotype has ten or more counts. The chain combines TRBV2 with TRBJ2-3, with 9 bases lining up with TRBD2. The CDR3 sequence is 16 residues long. Losses at the gene ends were 7 bases for V and 2 bases for J; bases not matched to a gene: 10. Germline V gene data show CDR1 as SNHLY and CDR2 as FYNNEI. CDR3 amino acids: CASMPALAGFTDTQYF. The CDR3, as DNA: TGTGCCAGCATGCCCGCCCTAGCGGGATTCACAGATACGCAGTATTTT.

Points on this clonotype: This may be a read error: a much more frequent sequence differs by one nucleotide. V and J are TRBV3-1 and TRBJ2-7, with D perhaps matching TRBD1 or TRBD2 (5 bases each). Germline CDR1 is LGHDT and CDR2 is YNNKEL (reference sequence). The CDR3 covers 11 residues. CDR3 amino acids: CASGQDGGQYF. CDR3 coding DNA: TGTGCCAGCGGCCAAGATGGGGGGCAGTACTTC.

This clonotype was seen repeatedly, ten times or more. The rearrangement joins TRBV20-1 to TRBJ1-5; D is unclear. This CDR3 has 12 amino acids. V was clipped by 0 bases and J by 7 bases, with 7 bases between them. The germline V gene has CDR1 DFQATT and CDR2 SNEGSKA (reference sequence). The CDR3 loop is CSARDIKQPQHF. The CDR3, as DNA: TGCAGTGCTAGAGATATAAAACAGCCCCAGCATTTT.

This clonotype was detected many times. The chain recombines TRBV2 with TRBJ2-2; a weak D match, TRBD2 (6 bases). Per the germline V gene, CDR1 is SNHLY and CDR2 is FYNNEI. The ends were cut back, 8 bases at V and 1 base at J, with 14 bases in the middle. There are 15 residues in the CDR3. CDR3 sequence (DNA): TGTGCCAGCCGTTTAGCGGTGATGAACACCGGGGAGCTGTTTTTT. It encodes CASRLAVMNTGELFF.

This clonotype has ten or more counts. The chain links TRBV10-3 to TRBJ2-7; 14 positions match TRBD2. Germline assignment: CDR1 ENHRY and CDR2 SYGVKD. The CDR3 is 17 residues long. Germline trimming cut 6 bases from V and 1 base from J; bases unmatched to any gene: 8. The DNA of the CDR3 is TGTGCCATCAGACCGGGACTAGCGGGAGAAGGGTCCTACGAGCAGTACTTC. Encoded protein: CAIRPGLAGEGSYEQYF.